The clone carrying this T cell receptor beta chain has a count of ten or more. Its specificity is not known. The junction does not match germline at one end; this may be a read error. The sample comes from a study of Graves' ophthalmopathy and Graves' hyperthyroidism. Study-wide results and limits: Blood shared most expanded thyroid clonotypes above 0.001 frequency. The model flagged ophthalmopathy progression at about 71% sensitivity and 72% to 80% specificity.

Lactation, pregnancy, uncontrolled infections and other autoimmune diseases were all grounds for excluding patients. Investigators amplified TCR beta CDR3 regions from RNA transcripts. HTBI-primed RT-PCR formed the first round, and a multiplex PCR formed the second. TCRdb re-analysed the multiplex PCR reads in MiXCR, keeping a single row per CDR3 protein. The table records 170,000 or so distinct CDR3 sequences, around 39% of them present only once. Germline V gives CDR1 SGHTA, CDR2 FQGTGA. The CDR3 length is 13 residues. The TCR was taken from a young man with Graves' ophthalmopathy. What was sequenced was peripheral blood. The V and J genes are TRBV7-3 and TRBJ1-6; D is undetermined. The CDR3 here is CTSSLRYDSPLHF. The CDR3 DNA reads as TGTACCAGCAGCTTAAGATACGATTCACCCCTCCACTTT.